The rows below give T cell receptor beta chains drawn from one sample of a study of blood T cell repertoires in COVID-19. The assay was immunoSEQ multiplex PCR, and TCRdb's table has in-frame clones only and misses some. This sample has 100,000 to 150,000 clones, with 80% to 90% found just once. Sequencing used peripheral blood. The receptors here all came from a woman between 50 and 59 years old with acute or convalescent COVID-19. Each CDR3 is given with its conserved first and last residue. The D gene is left open where the match is weak. Clone sizes are given selectively: once, few, many, or a class where the clone is expanded.

d_call clone_size j_call v_call cdr3_nt cdr3_aa
- - TRBJ2-7 TRBV5-1 TGCGCCAGCAGCTTGTCACAAAAGGAGACTAGGGAGCAGTACTTC CASSLSQKETREQYF
- - TRBJ2-7 TRBV25-1 TGTGCCAGCAGTGAACGGCGGTTTCGTAACGAGCAGTACTTC CASSERRFRNEQYF
- - TRBJ1-3 TRBV21-1 TGTGCCAGCAGCAAAGAGGGGGGAAACACCATATATTTT CASSKEGGNTIYF
TRBD1 - TRBJ2-7 TRBV5-8 TGTGCCGGCTACAGGGGTTGGGAGCAGTACTTC CAGYRGWEQYF
- - TRBJ1-1 TRBV3-1/TRBV3-2 TGTGCCAGCAGCCGCCGGAGGGCGTACACTGAAGCTTTCTTT CASSRRRAYTEAFF
- - TRBJ2-3 TRBV7-2 TGTGCCAGCAGCTTGACGCGGTACACAGATACGCAGTATTTT CASSLTRYTDTQYF
- - TRBJ1-5 TRBV10-3 TGTGCCATCAGTGACACAACAGATAGCAATCAGCCCCAGCATTTT CAISDTTDSNQPQHF
TRBD1 many TRBJ2-7 TRBV11-2 TGTGCCAGCAGTTTCATAGCCGGGACAGGGGGGTACGAGCAGTACTTC CASSFIAGTGGYEQYF
TRBD1 - TRBJ2-3 TRBV6-5 TGTGCCAGCAGTCGGGACAGGGGAGCAGATACGCAGTATTTT CASSRDRGADTQYF
- - TRBJ1-2 TRBV9 TGTGCCAGCGTCCCGGGACAACTAACTCTCTACGGCTACACCTTC CASVPGQLTLYGYTF
TRBD2 - TRBJ2-2 TRBV4-2 TGTGCCAGCAGCCAAGATGGGTTAGCGGGGCCAAGATCCGGGGAGCTGTTTTTT CASSQDGLAGPRSGELFF
- - TRBJ1-2 TRBV7-9 TGTGCCAGCAGCGCCTGGGACATAACTAACTATGGCTACACCTTC CASSAWDITNYGYTF
- - TRBJ2-3 TRBV21-1 TGTGCCAGCAGCCAATCCGCCAGCGGGGGCCTCACAGATACGCAGTATTTT CASSQSASGGLTDTQYF
- - TRBJ1-2 TRBV25-1 TGTGCCAGCAGTGAACTACTGACTAGCGGCTACACCTTC CASSELLTSGYTF
- - TRBJ2-7 TRBV18 TGTGCCAGCTCCCCCCAAACGGGAAAAGTTCTGTACGAGCAGTACTTC CASSPQTGKVLYEQYF
- many TRBJ1-1 TRBV4-1 TGCGCCAGCAGCCCCCCGAGCACTGAAGCTTTCTTT CASSPPSTEAFF
- - TRBJ1-2 TRBV7-8 TGTGCCAGCAGCTTAAATTGGGACACCATGTCTTATGGCTACACCTTC CASSLNWDTMSYGYTF
- - TRBJ1-5 TRBV18 TGTGCCAGCTCACCCACAGGATTTGAGGATCAGCCCCAGCATTTT CASSPTGFEDQPQHF
- - TRBJ2-1 TRBV6-2/TRBV6-3 TGTGCCAGCAGTTACATGACTCAGCAGTTCTTC CASSYMTQQFF
TRBD1 - TRBJ2-5 TRBV23-1 TGCGCCAGCAGAGGACAGGGGAGAGAGACCCAGTACTTC CASRGQGRETQYF
- - TRBJ2-5 TRBV10-1 TGCGCCAGCAGTGTTGGGGGCCGGGAGACCCAGTACTTC CASSVGGRETQYF
TRBD1 - TRBJ1-2 TRBV6-5 TGTGCCAGCAGTTACTTCGGGACAGGGGAGGATGGCTACACCTTC CASSYFGTGEDGYTF
- - TRBJ2-7 TRBV24-1 TGTGCCACCAGTGATTCCCCAGGCTACGAGCAGTACTTC CATSDSPGYEQYF
TRBD2 - TRBJ2-2 TRBV3-1/TRBV3-2 TGTGCCAGCAGCCGACGGGACTATCACACCGGGGAGCTGTTTTTT CASSRRDYHTGELFF
- - TRBJ2-1 TRBV19 TGTGCCAGTAGTATGTCAGATCCCAATGAGCAGTTCTTC CASSMSDPNEQFF